This T cell receptor (beta chain) is drawn from a study of blood T cell repertoires in COVID-19. The table came from immunoSEQ multiplex PCR; TCRdb's copy has only in-frame clones and leaves some out. The table lists about 36,000 clones, 90% of them singletons. The CDR3 sequence is 15 residues long. Germline V gene lookup returns CDR1 MGHRA and CDR2 YSYEKL. V was pared by 0 bases and J by 4 bases, with 3 bases of the junction left unmatched. The sequence was obtained from a man aged 60 to 69 with active or convalescent COVID-19. The specimen was peripheral blood. The chain couples TRBV4-1 to TRBJ2-1; 7 nucleotides match TRBD2. CDR3 bases: TGCGCCAGCAGCCAAGATGGGACTACTTACAATGAGCAGTTCTTC. As protein: CASSQDGTTYNEQFF.